This T cell receptor (beta chain) was sequenced in a study of cytomegalovirus exposure and HLA in healthy donors. About the study: Later, an analysis reported that the roughly 120 validation repertoires had used the same platform as the roughly 700 first-cohort repertoires. Study-level findings and limits: It was approximately 150 TCR beta chains that were listed as cytomegalovirus-associated.

In the case of this clone: What it binds is not known.

The approximately 120-subject validation cohort, separate from the roughly 700-subject first cohort, included the donors. Germline V CDR1 and CDR2: SGHRS, YFSETQ. There are 18 residues in the CDR3. The trim removed 0 bases at V and 4 bases at J, leaving 10 bases unmatched. TCRdb's table, derived via immunoSEQ multiplex PCR, lists solely in-frame clones and lacks some. The table has roughly 150,000 clones, approximately 80% seen once. The specimen sequenced was PBMCs. The V gene is TRBV5-1, the J gene TRBJ2-3, with TRBD2 matching over 11 bases. The TCR comes from a man aged 25-45 years in good health and CMV-seropositive. CDR3 bases: TGCGCCAGCAGCTTGGGAAAGAGGACTAGCGGGTTCGCAGATACGCAGTATTTT. This codes for CASSLGKRTSGFADTQYF.